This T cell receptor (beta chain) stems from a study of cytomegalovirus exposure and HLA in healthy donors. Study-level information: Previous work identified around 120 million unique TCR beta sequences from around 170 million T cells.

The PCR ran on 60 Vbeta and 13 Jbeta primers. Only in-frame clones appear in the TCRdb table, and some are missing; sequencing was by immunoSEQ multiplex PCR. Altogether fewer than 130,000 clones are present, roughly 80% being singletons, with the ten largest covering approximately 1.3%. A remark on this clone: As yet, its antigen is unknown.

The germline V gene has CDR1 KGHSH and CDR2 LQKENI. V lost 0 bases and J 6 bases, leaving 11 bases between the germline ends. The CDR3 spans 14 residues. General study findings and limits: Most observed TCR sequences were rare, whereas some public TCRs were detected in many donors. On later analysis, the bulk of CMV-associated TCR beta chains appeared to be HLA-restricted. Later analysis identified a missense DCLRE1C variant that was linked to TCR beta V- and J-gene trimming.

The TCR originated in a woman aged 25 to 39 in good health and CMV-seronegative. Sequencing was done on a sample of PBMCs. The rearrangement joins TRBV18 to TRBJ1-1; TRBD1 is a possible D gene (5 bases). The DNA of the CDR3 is TGTGCCAGCTCACCACCCAGGGACTGGCCTGAAGCTTTCTTT. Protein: CASSPPRDWPEAFF. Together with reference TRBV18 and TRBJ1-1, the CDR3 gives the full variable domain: NAGVMQNPRHLVRRRGQEARLRCSPMKGHSHVYWYRQLPEEGLKFMVYLQKENIIDESGMPKERFSAEFPKEGPSILRIQQVVRGDSAAYFCASSPPRDWPEAFFGQGTRLTVV.